This T cell receptor beta chain was found in a study of blood T cell repertoires in COVID-19. In the study's own analysis: Reference gene primer amplification gave estimated nucleated cell counts. Some clones are missing from TCRdb's copy, which holds only in-frame ones; the method was immunoSEQ multiplex PCR. The V and J calls and clone size are taken from that table; D and trimming were inferred from the DNA. The profile shows a few hundred thousand clones, 80% to 90% of them singletons. CDR3 length: 14 residues. V lost 2 bases, J lost 5 bases, and 12 bases lay in between. In germline, CDR1 is SGHNT, CDR2 YENEEA. Across 24 US areas, participants ranged in age from about 18 to 89 years. Allocation to cohorts depended on clinical history reported by the participants. Recovered Cohort 3 donors showed two negative PCRs, clearance, or symptom resolution.

J is TRBJ1-1 and V is TRBV11-3, with a possible D match to TRBD1 (6 bases). Specimen: PBMCs or T cells enriched from blood (not recorded which). The sequence was collected from a woman aged 55 to 70 who had recovered from COVID-19. The CDR3 nucleotides are TGTGCCAGCAGCTTAAGGGGGATGTCGACTGAAGCTTTCTTT. This codes for CASSLRGMSTEAFF.